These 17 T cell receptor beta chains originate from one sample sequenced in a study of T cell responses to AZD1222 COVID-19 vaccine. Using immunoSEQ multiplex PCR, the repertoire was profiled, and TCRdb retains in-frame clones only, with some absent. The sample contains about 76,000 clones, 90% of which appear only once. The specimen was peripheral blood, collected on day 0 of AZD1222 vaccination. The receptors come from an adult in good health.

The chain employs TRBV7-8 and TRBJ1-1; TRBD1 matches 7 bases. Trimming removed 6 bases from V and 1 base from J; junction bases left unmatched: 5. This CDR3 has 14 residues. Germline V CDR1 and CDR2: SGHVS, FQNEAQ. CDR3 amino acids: CASRTGTENTEAFF. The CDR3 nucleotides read TGTGCCAGCAGGACCGGGACAGAGAACACTGAAGCTTTCTTT.

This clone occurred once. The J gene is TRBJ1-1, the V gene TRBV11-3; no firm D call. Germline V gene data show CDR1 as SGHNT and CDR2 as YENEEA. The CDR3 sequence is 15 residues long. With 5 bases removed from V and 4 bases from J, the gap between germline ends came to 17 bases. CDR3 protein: CASSERGGSGTEAFF. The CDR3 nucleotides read TGTGCCAGCAGCGAGAGAGGAGGAAGTGGCACTGAAGCTTTCTTT.

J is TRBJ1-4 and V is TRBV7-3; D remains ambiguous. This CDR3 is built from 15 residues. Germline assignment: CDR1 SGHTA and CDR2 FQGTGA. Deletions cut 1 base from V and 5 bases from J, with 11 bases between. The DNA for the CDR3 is TGTGCCAGCAGCTTAATAGGTCCGGGCAATGAAAAACTGTTTTTT. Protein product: CASSLIGPGNEKLFF. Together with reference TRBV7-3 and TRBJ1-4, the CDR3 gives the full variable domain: GAGVSQTPSNKVTEKGKYVELRCDPISGHTALYWYRQSLGQGPEFLIYFQGTGAADDSGLPNDRFFAVRPEGSVSTLKIQRTERGDSAVYLCASSLIGPGNEKLFFGSGTQLSVL.

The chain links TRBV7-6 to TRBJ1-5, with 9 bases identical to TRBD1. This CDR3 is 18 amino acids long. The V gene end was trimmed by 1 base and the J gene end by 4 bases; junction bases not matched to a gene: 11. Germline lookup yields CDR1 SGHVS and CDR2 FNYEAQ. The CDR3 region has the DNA TGTGCCAGCAGCTTAGTGCCTCCGGGACAGGGCCAAAATCAGCCCCAGCATTTT. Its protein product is CASSLVPPGQGQNQPQHF.

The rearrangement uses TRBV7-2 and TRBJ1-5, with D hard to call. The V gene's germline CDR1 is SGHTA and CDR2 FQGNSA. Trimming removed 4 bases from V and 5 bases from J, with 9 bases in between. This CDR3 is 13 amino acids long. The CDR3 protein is CASSSEPHQPQHF. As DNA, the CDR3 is TGTGCCAGCAGCTCCGAGCCCCATCAGCCCCAGCATTTT.

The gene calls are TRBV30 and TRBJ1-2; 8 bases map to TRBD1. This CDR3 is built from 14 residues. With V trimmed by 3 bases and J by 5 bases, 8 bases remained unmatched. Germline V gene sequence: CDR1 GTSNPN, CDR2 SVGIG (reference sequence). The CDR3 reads CAWSRGQAGYGYTF. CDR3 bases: TGTGCCTGGAGCAGGGGACAGGCAGGATATGGCTACACCTTC. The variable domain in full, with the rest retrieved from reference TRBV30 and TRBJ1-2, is SQTIHQWPATLVQPVGSPLSLECTVEGTSNPNLYWYRQAAGRGLQLLFYSVGIGQISSEVPQNLSASRPQDRQFILSSKKLLLSDSGFYLCAWSRGQAGYGYTFGSGTRLTVV.

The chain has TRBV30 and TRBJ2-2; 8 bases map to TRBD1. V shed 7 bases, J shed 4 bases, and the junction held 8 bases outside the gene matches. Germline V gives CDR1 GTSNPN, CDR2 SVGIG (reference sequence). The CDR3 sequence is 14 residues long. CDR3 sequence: CASQGAVVTGELFF. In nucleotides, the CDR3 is TGTGCCTCTCAGGGGGCGGTGGTCACCGGGGAGCTGTTTTTT.

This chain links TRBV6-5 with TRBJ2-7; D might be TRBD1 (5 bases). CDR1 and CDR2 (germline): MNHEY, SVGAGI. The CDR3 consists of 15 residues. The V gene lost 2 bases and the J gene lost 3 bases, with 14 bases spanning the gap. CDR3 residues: CASSYDPGQGYEQYF. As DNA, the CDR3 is TGTGCCAGCAGTTACGACCCAGGGCAGGGCTACGAGCAGTACTTC.

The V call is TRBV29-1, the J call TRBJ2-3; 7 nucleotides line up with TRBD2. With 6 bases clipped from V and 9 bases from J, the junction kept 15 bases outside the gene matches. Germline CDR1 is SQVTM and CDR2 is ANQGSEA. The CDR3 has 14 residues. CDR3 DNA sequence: TGCAGCGTCGCGGGGCGGCTAGCGGTCGGAACGCAGTATTTT. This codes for CSVAGRLAVGTQYF.

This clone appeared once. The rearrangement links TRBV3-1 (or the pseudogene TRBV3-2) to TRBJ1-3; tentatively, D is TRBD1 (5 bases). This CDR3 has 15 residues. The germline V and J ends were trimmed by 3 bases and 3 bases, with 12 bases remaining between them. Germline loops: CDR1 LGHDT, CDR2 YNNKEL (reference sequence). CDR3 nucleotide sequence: TGTGCCAGCAGCCAGGCAGGGATTGGTGGAAACACCATATATTTT. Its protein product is CASSQAGIGGNTIYF.

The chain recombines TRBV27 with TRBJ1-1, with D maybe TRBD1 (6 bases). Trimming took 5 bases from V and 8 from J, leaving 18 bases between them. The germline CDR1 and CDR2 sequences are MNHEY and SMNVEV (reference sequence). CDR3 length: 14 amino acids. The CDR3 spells CASSPDGTIPEAFF. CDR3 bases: TGTGCCAGCAGTCCAGATGGGACAATACCCGAAGCTTTCTTT.

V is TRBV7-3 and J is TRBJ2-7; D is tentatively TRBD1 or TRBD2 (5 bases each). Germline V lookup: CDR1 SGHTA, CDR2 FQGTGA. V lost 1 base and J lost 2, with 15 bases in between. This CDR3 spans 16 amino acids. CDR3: CASSLRFGAATYEQYF. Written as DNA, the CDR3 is TGTGCCAGCAGCTTAAGGTTCGGGGCCGCGACCTACGAGCAGTACTTC.

The CDR3: CASSSRGGSTDTQYF. CDR3 in DNA: TGTGCCAGCAGTTCACGGGGGGGCAGCACAGATACGCAGTATTTT. The V gene is TRBV6-5, the J gene TRBJ2-3; 8 bases match TRBD2. V shed 4 bases, J shed 0 bases, and the junction held 3 bases outside the gene matches. Germline CDR1 is MNHEY and CDR2 is SVGAGI. The CDR3 extends over 15 amino acids.

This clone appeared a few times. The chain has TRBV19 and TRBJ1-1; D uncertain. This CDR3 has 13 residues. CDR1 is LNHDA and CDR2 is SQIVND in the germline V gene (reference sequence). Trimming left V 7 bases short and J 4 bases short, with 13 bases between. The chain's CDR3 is CASKEGLGTEAFF. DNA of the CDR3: TGTGCCAGTAAGGAGGGCCTAGGCACTGAAGCTTTCTTT.

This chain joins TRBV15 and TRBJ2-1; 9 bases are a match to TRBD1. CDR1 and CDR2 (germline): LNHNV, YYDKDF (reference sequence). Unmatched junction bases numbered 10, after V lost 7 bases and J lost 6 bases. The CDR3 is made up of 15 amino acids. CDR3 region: CATTGGQGWVNEQFF. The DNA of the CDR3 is TGTGCCACCACGGGAGGACAGGGGTGGGTCAATGAGCAGTTCTTC.

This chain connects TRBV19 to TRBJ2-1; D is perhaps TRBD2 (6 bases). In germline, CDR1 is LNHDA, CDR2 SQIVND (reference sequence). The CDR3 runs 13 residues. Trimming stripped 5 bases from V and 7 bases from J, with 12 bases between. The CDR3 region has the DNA TGTGCCAGTAGTCCTAGCGCCTCAAATGAGCAGTTCTTC. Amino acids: CASSPSASNEQFF.

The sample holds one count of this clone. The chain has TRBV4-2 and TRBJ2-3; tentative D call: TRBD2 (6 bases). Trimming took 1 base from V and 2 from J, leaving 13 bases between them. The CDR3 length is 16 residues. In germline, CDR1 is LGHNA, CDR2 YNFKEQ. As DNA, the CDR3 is TGTGCCAGCAGCCAAGTAATGCGGGGAAACACAGATACGCAGTATTTT. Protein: CASSQVMRGNTDTQYF.